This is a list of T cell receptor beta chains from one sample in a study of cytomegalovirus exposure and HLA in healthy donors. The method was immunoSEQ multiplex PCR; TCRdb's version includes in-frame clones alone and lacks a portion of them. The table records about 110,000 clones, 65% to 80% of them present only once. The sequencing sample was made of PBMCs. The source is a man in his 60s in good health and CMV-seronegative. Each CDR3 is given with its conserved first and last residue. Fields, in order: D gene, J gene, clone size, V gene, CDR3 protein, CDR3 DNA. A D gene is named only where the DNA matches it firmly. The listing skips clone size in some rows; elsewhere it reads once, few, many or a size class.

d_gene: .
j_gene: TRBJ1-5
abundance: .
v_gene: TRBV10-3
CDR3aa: CAISEGGAKGNQPQHF
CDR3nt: TGTGCCATCAGTGAGGGGGGGGCAAAGGGCAATCAGCCCCAGCATTTT

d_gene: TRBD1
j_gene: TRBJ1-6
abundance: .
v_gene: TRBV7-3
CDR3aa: CASSLLGQGNSPLHF
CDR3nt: TGTGCCAGCAGCTTACTCGGACAGGGAAATTCGCCCCTCCACTTT

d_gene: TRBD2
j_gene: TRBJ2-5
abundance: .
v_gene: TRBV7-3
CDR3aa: CASSLSSGGAGETQYF
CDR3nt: TGTGCCAGCAGCTTAAGTAGCGGGGGGGCTGGAGAGACCCAGTACTTC

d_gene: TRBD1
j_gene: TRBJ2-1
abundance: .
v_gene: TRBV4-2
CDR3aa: CASSPPNRQGREQFF
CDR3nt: TGTGCCAGCAGCCCACCTAACAGACAGGGGAGAGAACAGTTCTTC

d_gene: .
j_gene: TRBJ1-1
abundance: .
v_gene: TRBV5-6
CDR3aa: CASSRGGEAFF
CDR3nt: TGTGCCAGCAGCCGGGGGGGGGAAGCTTTCTTT

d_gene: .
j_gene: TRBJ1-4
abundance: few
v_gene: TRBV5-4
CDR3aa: CASSSQGFTNEKLFF
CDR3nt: TGTGCCAGCAGCTCCCAGGGGTTTACTAATGAAAAACTGTTTTTT

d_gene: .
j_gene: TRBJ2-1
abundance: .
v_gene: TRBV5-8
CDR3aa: CASSLGFGGAAYNEQFF
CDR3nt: TGTGCCAGCAGCTTGGGGTTTGGGGGGGCGGCCTACAATGAGCAGTTCTTC

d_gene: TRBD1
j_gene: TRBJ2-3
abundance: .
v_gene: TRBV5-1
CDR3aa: CASSPRTGSNTDTQYF
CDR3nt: TGCGCCAGCAGCCCCAGGACAGGGAGCAACACAGATACGCAGTATTTT

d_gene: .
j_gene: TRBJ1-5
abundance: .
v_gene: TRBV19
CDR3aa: CASSIQAGSNQPQHF
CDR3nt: TGTGCCAGTAGTATACAGGCAGGTAGCAATCAGCCCCAGCATTTT

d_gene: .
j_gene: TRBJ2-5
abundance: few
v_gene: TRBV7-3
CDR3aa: CASSQLGGVVETQYF
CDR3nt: TGTGCCAGCAGCCAACTAGGCGGAGTTGTGGAGACCCAGTACTTC

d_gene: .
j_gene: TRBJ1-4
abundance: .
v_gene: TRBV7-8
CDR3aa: CASSWGEVPPEKLFF
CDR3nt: TGTGCCAGCAGCTGGGGGGAGGTGCCCCCTGAAAAACTGTTTTTT

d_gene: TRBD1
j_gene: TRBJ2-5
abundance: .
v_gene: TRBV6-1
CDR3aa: CASSEPGQPGRETQYF
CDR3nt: TGTGCCAGCAGTGAACCGGGACAGCCTGGGCGAGAGACCCAGTACTTC

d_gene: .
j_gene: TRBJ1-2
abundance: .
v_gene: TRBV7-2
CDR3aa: CASSPAQGPYGYTF
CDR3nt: TGTGCCAGCAGCCCCGCCCAGGGCCCCTATGGCTACACCTTC

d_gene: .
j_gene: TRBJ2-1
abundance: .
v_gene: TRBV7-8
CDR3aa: CASSLRGQSYNEQFF
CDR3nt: TGTGCCAGCAGCTTACGAGGGCAATCCTACAATGAGCAGTTCTTC

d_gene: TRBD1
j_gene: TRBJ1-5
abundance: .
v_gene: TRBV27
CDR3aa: CASSSRDSYQPQHF
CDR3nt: TGTGCCAGCAGTTCCCGGGACAGCTATCAGCCCCAGCATTTT

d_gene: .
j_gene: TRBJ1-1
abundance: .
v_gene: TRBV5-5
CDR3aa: CASSLISRNTEAFF
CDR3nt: TGTGCCAGCAGCTTGATTTCCAGGAACACTGAAGCTTTCTTT

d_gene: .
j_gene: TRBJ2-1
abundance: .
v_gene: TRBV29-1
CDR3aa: CSVEGREAYNEQFF
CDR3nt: TGCAGCGTTGAGGGCAGGGAAGCCTACAATGAGCAGTTCTTC

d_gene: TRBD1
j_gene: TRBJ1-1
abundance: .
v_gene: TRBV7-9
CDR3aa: CASSLEDRGAFF
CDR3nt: TGTGCCAGCAGCTTGGAGGACAGGGGAGCTTTCTTT

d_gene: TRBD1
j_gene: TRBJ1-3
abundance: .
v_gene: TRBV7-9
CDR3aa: CASSTWTGSYSGNTIYF
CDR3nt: TGTGCCAGCAGCACCTGGACAGGGAGCTACTCTGGAAACACCATATATTTT

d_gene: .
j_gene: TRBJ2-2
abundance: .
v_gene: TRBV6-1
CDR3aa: CASSGVSAGTGELFF
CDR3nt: TGTGCCAGCAGTGGGGTCTCAGCCGGGACCGGGGAGCTGTTTTTT